Listed below are T cell receptor beta chains from one sample, sequenced in a study of T cell repertoires in cytomegalovirus infection. In TCRdb, the reads were re-called with MiXCR into one record per CDR3 protein. Among approximately 500,000 distinct CDR3 sequences listed, about 11% were seen once. The sequenced sample was PBMCs. The receptors were sampled from a human donor in good health (CMV status not recorded). Some clones in this sample may be carry-over from other donors' samples. The CDR3 runs from the conserved cysteine through the conserved F or W. D genes are given only for firm matches. Part of the rows lack a size; the others show once, few, many or a class for expanded clones.

j_call	clone_size	v_call	d_call	cdr3_nt	cdr3_aa
TRBJ1-2	few	TRBV28	.	TGTGCCAGCAGTTCGACACCTATTAACTATGGCTACACCTTC	CASSSTPINYGYTF
TRBJ2-5	many	TRBV4-1	TRBD1	TGCGCCAGCAGCCAAGATGTTCCGATTAGAGGACAGGGGGCAGCAGAGACCCAGTACTTC	CASSQDVPIRGQGAAETQYF
TRBJ2-5	.	TRBV9	TRBD2	TGTGCCAGCAGCGTCGGGGCGGGAGTGGGGTTGGAGACCCAGTACTTC	CASSVGAGVGLETQYF
TRBJ1-5	many	TRBV29-1	.	TGCAGCGTTGTGGAGGGTTCGGGCAATCAGCCCCAGCATTTT	CSVVEGSGNQPQHF
TRBJ1-2	many	TRBV6-2/TRBV6-3	TRBD1	TGTGCCAGCAGTGAGACAGGGGACTATGGCTACACCTTC	CASSETGDYGYTF
TRBJ1-4	few	TRBV20-1	TRBD1	TGCAGTGCTGATCCGGGACAGGGGGCTGAAAAACTGTTTTTT	CSADPGQGAEKLFF
TRBJ2-6	many	TRBV6-1	TRBD1	TGTGCCAGCACTGAAAACCTGGGACAGCTTCTGACTTTC	CASTENLGQLLTF
TRBJ2-3	many	TRBV6-5	TRBD2	TGTGCCAGCACCCCAGAGCGGGAGGGCCAAGATACGCAGTATTTT	CASTPEREGQDTQYF
TRBJ1-4	many	TRBV7-2	.	TGTGCCAGCAGCTTAAGGTCGGGGGGCCGCCTAACTAATGAAAAACTGTTTTTT	CASSLRSGGRLTNEKLFF
TRBJ1-1	few	TRBV20-1	.	TGCAGTGCTATAGGGGACACTGAAGCTTTCTTT	CSAIGDTEAFF
TRBJ1-2	many	TRBV7-3	TRBD1	TGTGCCAGCAGCTTAACCTCAGGGGGCGATGGCTACACCTTC	CASSLTSGGDGYTF
TRBJ2-3	.	TRBV11-2	TRBD2	TGTGCCAGCAGCTTAGGCTGGCGGGAGGTAGATACGCAGTATTTT	CASSLGWREVDTQYF
TRBJ1-2	many	TRBV5-1	.	TGCGCCAGCAGGTCAGGGAATGGCTACACCTTC	CASRSGNGYTF
TRBJ2-5	.	TRBV29-1	.	TGCAGCGTTGAAGAGGGGATCGAGACCCAGTACTTC	CSVEEGIETQYF
TRBJ2-7	many	TRBV7-2	.	TGTGCCAGCAGCTCTACCTTTAATTACGAGCAGTACTTC	CASSSTFNYEQYF
TRBJ2-2	.	TRBV6-5	.	TGTGCCAGCAGTTACCGAGTCCGGGGGTTCACCGGGGGGCTGTTTTTT	CASSYRVRGFTGGLFF
TRBJ2-5	few	TRBV2	TRBD2	TGTGCCAGCAGTGAAATCGTAGACTCACAACCCGGGGGGAGAGAGACCCAGTACTTC	CASSEIVDSQPGGRETQYF
TRBJ2-1	.	TRBV29-1	.	TGCAGCGTCCCAGGGAGCTCCTACAATGAGCAGTTCTTC	CSVPGSSYNEQFF
TRBJ2-5	.	TRBV9	TRBD2	TGTGCCAGCAGCCCGTCGGGGGGGCGAGGGCAAGAGACCCAGTACTTC	CASSPSGGRGQETQYF
TRBJ2-1	many	TRBV28	.	TGTGCCAGCAGTTTAACCAGCGGAGAGTACAATGAGCAGTTCTTC	CASSLTSGEYNEQFF
TRBJ1-2	.	TRBV12-3/TRBV12-4	.	TGTGCCAGCAGTTTGGGGGGGGGCGGCTATGGCTACACCTTC	CASSLGGGGYGYTF
TRBJ2-3	.	TRBV6-1	.	TGTGCCAGCAGTGAAGGGACCTATCCGGCAGATACGCAGTATTTT	CASSEGTYPADTQYF
TRBJ2-2	.	TRBV28	TRBD2	TGTGCCAGCAGCCCTGGGACTAGCGGGACTAACACCGGGGAGCTGTTTTTT	CASSPGTSGTNTGELFF
TRBJ2-3	.	TRBV7-8	.	TGTGCCAGCAGCTTAGGAAGGTGCACAGATACGCAGTATTTT	CASSLGRCTDTQYF
TRBJ2-1	many	TRBV19	TRBD2	TGTGCCAGTATGATTAGGGGGGAAGGTTGGGGTAGCGGGACCTACAATGAGCAGTTCTTC	CASMIRGEGWGSGTYNEQFF
TRBJ1-1	many	TRBV12-3/TRBV12-4	.	TGTGCCAGCAGTTTTCTGGGCAGGGGATGGGGCATGAACACTGAAGCTTTCTTT	CASSFLGRGWGMNTEAFF
TRBJ1-1	many	TRBV11-1	TRBD1	TGTGCCAGCAGCCGACGGACAGGGGATAGGGCTGAAGCTTTCTTT	CASSRRTGDRAEAFF
TRBJ2-2	many	TRBV7-9	.	TGTGCCAGCAGGCACCGGGACTCGAACACCGGGGAGCTGTTTTTT	CASRHRDSNTGELFF
TRBJ2-1	.	TRBV19	TRBD2	TGTGCCAGTAGTATATCCTGGCTAGCGGAGGAACATGAGCAGTTCTTC	CASSISWLAEEHEQFF
TRBJ1-1	few	TRBV28	.	TGTGCGGCAGGGGTTAGCACTGAAGCTTTCTTT	CAAGVSTEAFF
TRBJ1-1	many	TRBV12-3/TRBV12-4	TRBD1	TGTGCCAGCAGTCGACCGGGACAGGGACTGGAAGCTTTCTTT	CASSRPGQGLEAFF
TRBJ2-3	many	TRBV11-2	TRBD2	TGTGCCAGCAGCTTAGGGCTAGCGGGGGACCCTAGCACAGATACGCAGTATTTT	CASSLGLAGDPSTDTQYF
TRBJ2-1	.	TRBV10-2	TRBD2	TGCGCCAGCAGGCAGACTAGCGGGAATGAGCAGTTCTTC	CASRQTSGNEQFF
TRBJ2-7	.	TRBV20-1	.	TGCAGTGCTAGAGTTTGGGGAGGCGAGCAGTACTTC	CSARVWGGEQYF
TRBJ2-3	.	TRBV10-3	TRBD1	TGTGCCATCAGTGACCCAGGGCAGGGGGCCACAGATACGCAGTATTTT	CAISDPGQGATDTQYF